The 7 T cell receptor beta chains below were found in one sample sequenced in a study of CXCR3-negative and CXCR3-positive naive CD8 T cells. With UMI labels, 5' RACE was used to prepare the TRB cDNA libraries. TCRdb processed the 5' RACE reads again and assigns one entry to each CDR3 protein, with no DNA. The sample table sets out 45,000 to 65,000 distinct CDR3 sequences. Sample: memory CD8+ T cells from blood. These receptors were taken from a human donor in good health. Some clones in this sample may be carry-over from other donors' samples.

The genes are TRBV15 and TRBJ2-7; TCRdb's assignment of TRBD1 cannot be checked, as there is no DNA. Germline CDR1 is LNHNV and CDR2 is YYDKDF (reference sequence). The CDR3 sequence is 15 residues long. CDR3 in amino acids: CATSSPGRGSYEQYF.

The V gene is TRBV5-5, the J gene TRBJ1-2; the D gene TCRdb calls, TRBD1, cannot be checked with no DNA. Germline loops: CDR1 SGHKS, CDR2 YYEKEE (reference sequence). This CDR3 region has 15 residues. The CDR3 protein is CASSHDRDINYGYTF.

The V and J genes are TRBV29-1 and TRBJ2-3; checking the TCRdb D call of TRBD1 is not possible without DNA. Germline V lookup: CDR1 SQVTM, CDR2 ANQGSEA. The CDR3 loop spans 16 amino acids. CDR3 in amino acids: CSVEDGAGGHTDTQYF.

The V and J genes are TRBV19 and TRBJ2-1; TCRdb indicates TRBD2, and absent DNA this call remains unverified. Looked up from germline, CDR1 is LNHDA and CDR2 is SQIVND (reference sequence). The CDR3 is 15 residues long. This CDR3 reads CASKVAGGAYNEQFF. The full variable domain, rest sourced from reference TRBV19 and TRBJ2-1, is DGGITQSPKYLFRKEGQNVTLSCEQNLNHDAMYWYRQDPGQGLRLIYYSQIVNDFQKGDIAEGYSVSREKKESFPLTVTSAQKNPTAFYLCASKVAGGAYNEQFFGPGTRLTVL.

CDR3: CASSLFRTYEQYF. This sequence joins TRBV7-9 and TRBJ2-7. The CDR3 has 13 amino acids. Per the germline V gene, CDR1 is SEHNR and CDR2 is FQNEAQ (reference sequence).

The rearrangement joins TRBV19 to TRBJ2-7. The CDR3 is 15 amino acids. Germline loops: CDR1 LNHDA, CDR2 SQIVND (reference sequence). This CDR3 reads CASSPSLANSYEQYF.

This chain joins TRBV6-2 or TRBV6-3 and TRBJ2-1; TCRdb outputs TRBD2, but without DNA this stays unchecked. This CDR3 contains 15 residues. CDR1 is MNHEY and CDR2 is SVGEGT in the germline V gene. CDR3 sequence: CASSRDGSFYNEQFF.